These 11 T cell receptor beta chains originate from one sample sequenced in a study of technical replicates of blood from a handful of donors. Sequencing was performed with immunoSEQ multiplex PCR; in TCRdb, only in-frame clones are kept and a portion is missing. Of about 59,000 clones in the sample, about 83% were seen once. Sequences were obtained from PBMCs. Receptors originate from a human donor in good health. Some clones in this sample may be carry-over from other donors' samples.

This rearrangement joins TRBV6-4 to TRBJ2-1, with TRBD1 identical over 8 bases. Germline V gene data show CDR1 as MRHNA and CDR2 as SNTAGT. The CDR3 sequence is 13 residues long. V gave up 6 bases and J gave up 8 bases; unmatched junction bases: 6. The CDR3 sequence: CASSADRADEQFF. The CDR3, as DNA: TGTGCCAGCAGCGCGGACAGGGCCGATGAGCAGTTCTTC.

V usage is TRBV7-2 and J usage is TRBJ2-7; D might be TRBD1 (5 bases). This CDR3 comprises 17 residues. The germline V gene has CDR1 SGHTA and CDR2 FQGNSA. V gave up 5 bases and J gave up 4 bases, with 24 bases separating them. CDR3 in DNA: TGTGCCAGCAGCCCAGGGTGGTTTGGGTCCGTCGAATACGAGCAGTACTTC. It specifies CASSPGWFGSVEYEQYF.

The genes are TRBV6-5 and TRBJ1-3, with 7 bases matching TRBD1. The germline V gene encodes CDR1 MNHEY and CDR2 SVGAGI. Trimming removed 2 bases from V and 3 bases from J; junction bases left unmatched: 4. The CDR3 consists of 15 residues. The CDR3 nucleotides read TGTGCCAGCAGTTACGGGCAGGGGGTTGGAAACACCATATATTTT. Translating gives CASSYGQGVGNTIYF.

In its sample, this clone was seen a few times. The V and J genes are TRBV7-2 and TRBJ1-1; 12 bases align to TRBD1. CDR1 and CDR2 (germline): SGHTA, FQGNSA. This CDR3 has 13 amino acids. Trimming at V came to 4 bases and at J to 11 bases, leaving 5 bases not matched to a gene. CDR3 region: CASSSGTGGAAFF. The CDR3 DNA follows: TGTGCCAGCAGCTCCGGGACAGGGGGCGCCGCTTTCTTT.

This chain links TRBV15 with TRBJ2-7; tentative D call: TRBD2 (6 bases). The germline V gene has CDR1 LNHNV and CDR2 YYDKDF (reference sequence). V was clipped by 0 bases and J by 0 bases, with 9 bases between them. The CDR3 covers 15 residues. The CDR3 reads CATSRDPGVSYEQYF. CDR3 sequence (DNA): TGTGCCACCAGCAGAGATCCGGGGGTCTCCTACGAGCAGTACTTC.

This clone was detected many times. The CDR3 loop is CASSQLDTLHF. In nucleotides, the CDR3 is TGTGCCAGCAGCCAGTTAGACACCCTCCACTTT. V usage is TRBV4-2 and J usage is TRBJ1-6, with D unresolved. Trimming removed 3 bases at V and 14 bases at J, with 8 bases between. The germline CDR1 and CDR2 sequences are LGHNA and YNFKEQ. The CDR3 spans 11 residues.

The gene calls are TRBV18 and TRBJ1-2; no reliable D call. From germline, CDR1 is KGHSH and CDR2 LQKENI. The CDR3 consists of 14 residues. Trimming took 5 bases from V and 0 from J, leaving 10 bases between them. The CDR3 loop reads CASSSLSANYGYTF. DNA of the CDR3: TGTGCCAGCTCATCTCTTTCAGCTAACTATGGCTACACCTTC.

In regard to this clone: Other DNA sequences in the sample encode the same CDR3. V gene TRBV2 combines with J gene TRBJ1-5; no reliable D call. The V gene lost 0 bases and the J gene lost 6 bases, with 9 bases spanning the gap. The germline CDR1 and CDR2 sequences are SNHLY and FYNNEI. The CDR3 loop spans 14 amino acids. CDR3 residues: CASSEANRVQPQHF. DNA for the CDR3: TGTGCCAGCAGTGAAGCGAATAGAGTTCAGCCCCAGCATTTT.

The CDR3 sequence is CASSPNMNTEAFF. The CDR3 nucleotides are TGTGCCAGCTCGCCAAATATGAACACTGAAGCTTTCTTT. The chain couples TRBV18 to TRBJ1-1; no clear D. The CDR3 is 13 amino acids. CDR1 KGHSH and CDR2 LQKENI come from the germline V gene. V lost 6 bases, J lost 0 bases, and 8 bases lay in between. Full variable domain (outside the CDR3, taken from reference TRBV18 and TRBJ1-1): NAGVMQNPRHLVRRRGQEARLRCSPMKGHSHVYWYRQLPEEGLKFMVYLQKENIIDESGMPKERFSAEFPKEGPSILRIQQVVRGDSAAYFCASSPNMNTEAFFGQGTRLTVV.

The chain carries TRBV5-1 and TRBJ1-6, with 7 bases matching TRBD1. Germline CDR1 reads SGHRS; CDR2 reads YFSETQ. The CDR3 runs 14 residues. V was clipped by 5 bases and J by 7 bases; unmatched bases: 6. The chain's CDR3 is CASRLGQTNSPLHF. CDR3 nucleotide sequence: TGCGCCAGCAGACTGGGACAGACCAATTCACCCCTCCACTTT. The entire variable domain, with the rest obtained from reference TRBV5-1 and TRBJ1-6, is as follows: KAGVTQTPRYLIKTRGQQVTLSCSPISGHRSVSWYQQTPGQGLQFLFEYFSETQRNKGNFPGRFSGRQFSNSRSEMNVSTLELGDSALYLCASRLGQTNSPLHFGNGTRLTVT.

The genes are TRBV5-1 and TRBJ2-7; TRBD1 aligns across 12 bases. CDR1 is SGHRS, CDR2 YFSETQ, per germline. V dropped 0 bases and J dropped 6; count of bases not matched to a gene: 4. CDR3 length: 15 residues. This chain's CDR3 is CASSLGGQGAGEQYF. The CDR3 bases are TGCGCCAGCAGCTTGGGGGGACAGGGGGCAGGCGAGCAGTACTTC.